This is a list of T cell receptor beta chains from one sample in a study of beta chain features in type 1 diabetes. Using immunoSEQ multiplex PCR, the repertoire was profiled, and TCRdb retains in-frame clones only, with some absent. The table includes about 300,000 clones, about 8.5% detected once. Sequenced: central memory CD4+ T cells from blood. These receptors all stem from a woman aged 18-35 years in good health. CDR3s include the opening cysteine and the closing phenylalanine or tryptophan. Each record gives: V gene, J gene, clone size, D gene, CDR3 protein, CDR3 DNA. A D gene is named only where the DNA matches it firmly. Size tells how often a clone was seen (once, few, many) or the class of an expanded clone, and some rows leave it out.

v_call: TRBV28
j_call: TRBJ1-1
clone_size: few
d_call: -
cdr3_aa: CASSFYGGPFF
cdr3_nt: TGTGCCAGCAGTTTCTACGGCGGGCCTTTCTTT

v_call: TRBV5-5
j_call: TRBJ2-5
clone_size: few
d_call: -
cdr3_aa: CASSSTRGETQYF
cdr3_nt: TGTGCCAGCAGCAGTACTAGAGGGGAGACCCAGTACTTC

v_call: TRBV11-2
j_call: TRBJ1-2
clone_size: -
d_call: TRBD1
cdr3_aa: CASSPRTGGTSDYGYTF
cdr3_nt: TGTGCCAGCAGCCCAAGGACAGGGGGGACGTCGGACTATGGCTACACCTTC

v_call: TRBV30
j_call: TRBJ1-1
clone_size: -
d_call: -
cdr3_aa: CAWERNTEAFF
cdr3_nt: TGTGCCTGGGAGAGGAACACTGAAGCTTTCTTT

v_call: TRBV11-2
j_call: TRBJ1-2
clone_size: few
d_call: -
cdr3_aa: CASSLGMGNYGYTF
cdr3_nt: TGTGCCAGCAGCTTAGGGATGGGAAACTATGGCTACACCTTC

v_call: TRBV7-2
j_call: TRBJ1-1
clone_size: many
d_call: -
cdr3_aa: CASSFVQGGTEAFF
cdr3_nt: TGTGCCAGCAGCTTCGTACAGGGTGGCACTGAAGCTTTCTTT

v_call: TRBV7-9
j_call: TRBJ1-1
clone_size: -
d_call: -
cdr3_aa: CASSLGVTVAEAFF
cdr3_nt: TGTGCCAGCAGCTTGGGCGTCACGGTCGCTGAAGCTTTCTTT

v_call: TRBV7-9
j_call: TRBJ2-2
clone_size: -
d_call: -
cdr3_aa: CASSLLGFTGELFF
cdr3_nt: TGTGCCAGCAGCTTATTAGGGTTCACCGGGGAGCTGTTTTTT

v_call: TRBV19
j_call: TRBJ1-2
clone_size: few
d_call: TRBD1
cdr3_aa: CASSTKTGDNYGYTF
cdr3_nt: TGTGCCAGTAGTACGAAGACAGGGGACAACTATGGCTACACCTTC

v_call: TRBV20-1
j_call: TRBJ1-2
clone_size: -
d_call: -
cdr3_aa: CSARDAGSYTF
cdr3_nt: TGCAGTGCTAGAGATGCGGGTAGCTACACCTTC

v_call: TRBV21-1
j_call: TRBJ2-5
clone_size: -
d_call: -
cdr3_aa: CASSQVCGETQYF
cdr3_nt: TGTGCCAGCAGCCAAGTATGTGGTGAGACCCAGTACTTC

v_call: TRBV25-1
j_call: TRBJ2-5
clone_size: few
d_call: TRBD2
cdr3_aa: CASSDPRTSKETQYF
cdr3_nt: TGTGCCAGCAGTGATCCCCGGACTAGCAAGGAGACCCAGTACTTC

v_call: TRBV11-2
j_call: TRBJ2-7
clone_size: many
d_call: -
cdr3_aa: CASSLGQEDYEQYF
cdr3_nt: TGTGCCAGCAGCTTAGGCCAAGAAGACTACGAGCAGTACTTC

v_call: TRBV11-1
j_call: TRBJ2-1
clone_size: few
d_call: TRBD1
cdr3_aa: CASSRGTGGYNEQFF
cdr3_nt: TGTGCCAGCAGCCGTGGGACAGGGGGCTACAATGAGCAGTTCTTC

v_call: TRBV4-2
j_call: TRBJ1-3
clone_size: many
d_call: TRBD1
cdr3_aa: CASSHRLGTGTGNTIYF
cdr3_nt: TGTGCCAGCAGCCACCGACTAGGGACAGGGACGGGAAACACCATATATTTT

v_call: TRBV11-2
j_call: TRBJ1-2
clone_size: few
d_call: TRBD1
cdr3_aa: CASSLRSGTGLPYGYTF
cdr3_nt: TGTGCCAGCAGCCTTAGATCGGGGACAGGGTTACCGTATGGCTACACCTTC

v_call: TRBV4-2
j_call: TRBJ2-7
clone_size: -
d_call: -
cdr3_aa: CASSQGTRYEQYF
cdr3_nt: TGTGCCAGCAGCCAAGGGACTCGCTACGAGCAGTACTTC

v_call: TRBV4-2
j_call: TRBJ1-2
clone_size: few
d_call: -
cdr3_aa: CASSSHRDGGYTF
cdr3_nt: TGTGCCAGCAGCTCCCACAGGGATGGCGGCTACACCTTC

v_call: TRBV14
j_call: TRBJ2-5
clone_size: -
d_call: -
cdr3_aa: CASSRGTVEGETQYF
cdr3_nt: TGTGCCAGCAGCCGGGGGACAGTGGAGGGAGAGACCCAGTACTTC

v_call: TRBV19
j_call: TRBJ2-5
clone_size: -
d_call: -
cdr3_aa: CASSIPSETQYF
cdr3_nt: TGTGCCAGTAGTATACCGTCTGAGACCCAGTACTTC

v_call: TRBV4-3
j_call: TRBJ2-1
clone_size: few
d_call: -
cdr3_aa: CASSQEVSSNEQFF
cdr3_nt: TGCGCCAGCAGCCAAGAGGTTTCCTCCAATGAGCAGTTCTTC

v_call: TRBV11-2
j_call: TRBJ1-1
clone_size: -
d_call: -
cdr3_aa: CASSPGGNTEAFF
cdr3_nt: TGTGCCAGCAGTCCCGGTGGGAACACTGAAGCTTTCTTT

v_call: TRBV7-2
j_call: TRBJ1-3
clone_size: few
d_call: -
cdr3_aa: CASSNRTAGNTIYF
cdr3_nt: TGTGCCAGCAGCAACAGGACCGCTGGAAACACCATATATTTT

v_call: TRBV19
j_call: TRBJ2-2
clone_size: -
d_call: -
cdr3_aa: CASRTGLNTGELFF
cdr3_nt: TGTGCCAGTAGAACGGGGTTAAACACCGGGGAGCTGTTTTTT

v_call: TRBV7-6
j_call: TRBJ1-5
clone_size: few
d_call: TRBD1
cdr3_aa: CASSKGTGGGQPQHF
cdr3_nt: TGTGCCAGCAGCAAAGGGACAGGGGGCGGCCAGCCCCAGCATTTT

v_call: TRBV29-1
j_call: TRBJ1-2
clone_size: few
d_call: -
cdr3_aa: CSVAEIDYGYTF
cdr3_nt: TGCAGCGTAGCAGAGATAGACTATGGCTACACCTTC

v_call: TRBV30
j_call: TRBJ2-7
clone_size: -
d_call: -
cdr3_aa: CAWSQRARSYEQYF
cdr3_nt: TGTGCCTGGAGCCAAAGAGCGCGTAGCTACGAGCAGTACTTC

v_call: TRBV9
j_call: TRBJ2-2
clone_size: -
d_call: -
cdr3_aa: CASSVAATNTGELFF
cdr3_nt: TGTGCCAGCTCCGTCGCAGCGACGAACACCGGGGAGCTGTTTTTT

v_call: TRBV30
j_call: TRBJ1-5
clone_size: few
d_call: -
cdr3_aa: CARGRGEEQPQHF
cdr3_nt: TGTGCCCGGGGCCGGGGGGAAGAACAGCCCCAGCATTTT

v_call: TRBV4-1
j_call: TRBJ2-3
clone_size: many
d_call: TRBD1
cdr3_aa: CASSQEGQGFPTDTQYF
cdr3_nt: TGCGCCAGCAGCCAAGAAGGACAGGGGTTCCCCACAGATACGCAGTATTTT

v_call: TRBV7-2
j_call: TRBJ2-1
clone_size: -
d_call: TRBD2
cdr3_aa: CASSSRLAGGGRTYNEQFF
cdr3_nt: TGTGCCAGCAGCTCGAGACTAGCGGGAGGTGGGAGAACCTACAATGAGCAGTTCTTC

v_call: TRBV19
j_call: TRBJ2-3
clone_size: -
d_call: TRBD2
cdr3_aa: CASSMTSAQADTQYF
cdr3_nt: TGTGCCAGTAGTATGACTAGCGCACAGGCAGATACGCAGTATTTT

v_call: TRBV5-1
j_call: TRBJ2-7
clone_size: -
d_call: -
cdr3_aa: CASSLASLGEQYF
cdr3_nt: TGCGCCAGCAGCTTGGCCTCCCTCGGCGAGCAGTACTTC

v_call: TRBV7-2
j_call: TRBJ2-2
clone_size: -
d_call: -
cdr3_aa: CASSSYNSGELFF
cdr3_nt: TGTGCCAGCAGCTCATACAACTCCGGGGAGCTGTTTTTT

v_call: TRBV5-6
j_call: TRBJ1-4
clone_size: -
d_call: -
cdr3_aa: CASSPQEINEKLFF
cdr3_nt: TGTGCCAGCAGCCCTCAGGAGATTAATGAAAAACTGTTTTTT

v_call: TRBV5-1
j_call: TRBJ1-3
clone_size: few
d_call: -
cdr3_aa: CASRAAAGNTIYF
cdr3_nt: TGCGCCAGCAGGGCCGCGGCCGGAAACACCATATATTTT

v_call: TRBV28
j_call: TRBJ2-5
clone_size: few
d_call: TRBD1
cdr3_aa: CASSPRTGGVMEETQYF
cdr3_nt: TGTGCCAGCAGTCCCCGGACAGGGGGCGTGATGGAAGAGACCCAGTACTTC

v_call: TRBV18
j_call: TRBJ2-2
clone_size: few
d_call: TRBD1
cdr3_aa: CASSQTGGFAGELFF
cdr3_nt: TGTGCCAGCTCACAGACAGGGGGCTTCGCCGGGGAGCTGTTTTTT

v_call: TRBV9
j_call: TRBJ2-6
clone_size: -
d_call: -
cdr3_aa: CASGGPLRVSSGANVLTF
cdr3_nt: TGTGCCAGCGGTGGGCCGTTAAGGGTGAGCTCTGGGGCCAACGTCCTGACTTTC